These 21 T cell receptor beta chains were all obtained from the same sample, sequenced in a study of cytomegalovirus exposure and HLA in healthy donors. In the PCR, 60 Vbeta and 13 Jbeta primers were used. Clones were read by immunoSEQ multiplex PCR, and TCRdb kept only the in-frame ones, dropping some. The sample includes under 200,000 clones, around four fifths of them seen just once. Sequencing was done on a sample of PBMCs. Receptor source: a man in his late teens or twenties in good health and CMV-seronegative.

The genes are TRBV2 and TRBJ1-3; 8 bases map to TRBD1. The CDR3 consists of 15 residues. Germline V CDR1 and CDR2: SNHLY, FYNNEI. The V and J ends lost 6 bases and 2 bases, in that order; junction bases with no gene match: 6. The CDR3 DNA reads TGTGCCAGCAGAGTGGGACAGGCAGCTGGAAACACCATATATTTT. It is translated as CASRVGQAAGNTIYF.

CDR3 region: CAWHFNRGNSGNTIYF. Here the CDR3 DNA reads TGTGCCTGGCACTTCAACAGGGGTAACTCTGGAAACACCATATATTTT. This chain connects TRBV30 to TRBJ1-3; TRBD1 matches at 7 bases. Germline V gene sequence: CDR1 GTSNPN, CDR2 SVGIG (reference sequence). V dropped 5 bases and J dropped 0; count of bases not matched to a gene: 10. CDR3 length equals 16 residues.

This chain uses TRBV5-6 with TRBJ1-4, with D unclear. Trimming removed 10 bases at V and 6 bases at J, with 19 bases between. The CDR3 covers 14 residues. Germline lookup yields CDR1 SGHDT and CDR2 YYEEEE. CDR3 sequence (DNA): TGTGCCTCCGGGGTCCAAGGCCGGGATGAAAAACTGTTTTTT. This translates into CASGVQGRDEKLFF.

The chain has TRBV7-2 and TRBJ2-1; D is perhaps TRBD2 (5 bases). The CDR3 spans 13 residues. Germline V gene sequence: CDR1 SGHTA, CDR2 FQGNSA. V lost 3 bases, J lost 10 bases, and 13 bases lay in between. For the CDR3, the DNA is TGTGCCAGCAGCTTGCCCAGCAGCGGAGAGCAGTTCTTC. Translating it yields CASSLPSSGEQFF.

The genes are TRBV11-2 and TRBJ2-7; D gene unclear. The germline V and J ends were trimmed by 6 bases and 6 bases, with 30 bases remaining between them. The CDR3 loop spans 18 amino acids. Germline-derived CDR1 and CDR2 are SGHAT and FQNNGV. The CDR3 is CASRTIRPPVSHQAEQYF. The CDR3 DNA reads TGTGCCAGCAGAACAATTAGGCCCCCAGTCTCCCATCAGGCCGAGCAGTACTTC.

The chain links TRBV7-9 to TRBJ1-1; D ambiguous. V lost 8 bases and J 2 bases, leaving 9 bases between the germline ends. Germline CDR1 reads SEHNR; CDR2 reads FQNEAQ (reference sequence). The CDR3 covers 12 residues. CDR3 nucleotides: TGTGCCAGCCGAACAGAAAACACTGAAGCTTTCTTT. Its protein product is CASRTENTEAFF.

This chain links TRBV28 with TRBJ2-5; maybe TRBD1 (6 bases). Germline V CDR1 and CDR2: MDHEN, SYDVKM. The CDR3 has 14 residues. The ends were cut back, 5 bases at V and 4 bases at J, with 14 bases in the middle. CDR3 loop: CASSSQGMGETQYF. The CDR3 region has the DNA TGTGCCAGCAGTAGCCAGGGGATGGGAGAGACCCAGTACTTC.

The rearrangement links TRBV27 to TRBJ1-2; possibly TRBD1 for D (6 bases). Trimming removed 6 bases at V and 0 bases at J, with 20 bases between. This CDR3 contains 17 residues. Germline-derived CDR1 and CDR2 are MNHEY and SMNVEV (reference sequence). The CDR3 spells CASRNQDETGSNYGYTF. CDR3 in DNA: TGTGCCAGCAGAAACCAAGATGAGACAGGATCTAACTATGGCTACACCTTC.

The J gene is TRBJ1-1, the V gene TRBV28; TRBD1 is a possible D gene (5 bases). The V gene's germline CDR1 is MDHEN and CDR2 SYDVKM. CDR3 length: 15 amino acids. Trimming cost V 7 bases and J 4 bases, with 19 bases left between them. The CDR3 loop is CASTLTGGGGTEAFF. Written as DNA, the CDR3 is TGTGCCAGCACCCTAACTGGGGGGGGAGGCACTGAAGCTTTCTTT. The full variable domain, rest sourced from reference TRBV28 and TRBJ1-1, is DVKVTQSSRYLVKRTGEKVFLECVQDMDHENMFWYRQDPGLGLRLIYFSYDVKMKEKGDIPEGYSVSREKKERFSLILESASTNQTSMYLCASTLTGGGGTEAFFGQGTRLTVV.

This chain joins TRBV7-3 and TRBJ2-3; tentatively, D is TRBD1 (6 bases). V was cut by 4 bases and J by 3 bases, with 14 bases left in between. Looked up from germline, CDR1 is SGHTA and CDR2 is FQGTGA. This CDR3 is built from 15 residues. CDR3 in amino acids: CASSSTQGWTDTQYF. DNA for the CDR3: TGTGCCAGCAGCTCCACCCAGGGGTGGACAGATACGCAGTATTTT.

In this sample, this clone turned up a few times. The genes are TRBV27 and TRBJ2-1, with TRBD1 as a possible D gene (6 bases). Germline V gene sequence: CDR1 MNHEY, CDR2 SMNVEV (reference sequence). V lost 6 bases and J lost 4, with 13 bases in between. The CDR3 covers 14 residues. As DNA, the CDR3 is TGTGCCAGCAGGATGGACAGAAGGTACAATGAGCAGTTCTTC. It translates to CASRMDRRYNEQFF.

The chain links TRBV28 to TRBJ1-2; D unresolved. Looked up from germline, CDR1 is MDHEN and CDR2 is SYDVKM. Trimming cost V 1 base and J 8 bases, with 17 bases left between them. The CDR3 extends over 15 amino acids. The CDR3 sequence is CASSLSLNGGQGYTF. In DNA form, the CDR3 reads TGTGCCAGCAGTTTATCGTTAAATGGCGGGCAAGGCTACACCTTC.

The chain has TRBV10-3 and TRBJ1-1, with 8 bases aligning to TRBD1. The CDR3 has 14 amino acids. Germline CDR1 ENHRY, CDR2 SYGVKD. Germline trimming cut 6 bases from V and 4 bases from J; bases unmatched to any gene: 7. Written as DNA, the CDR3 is TGTGCCATCAGAAACCAGGGGGCTGTCACTGAAGCTTTCTTT. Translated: CAIRNQGAVTEAFF.

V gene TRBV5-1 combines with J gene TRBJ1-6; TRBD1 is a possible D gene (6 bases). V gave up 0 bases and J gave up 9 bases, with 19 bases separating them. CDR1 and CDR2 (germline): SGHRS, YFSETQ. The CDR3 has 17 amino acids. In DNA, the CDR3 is TGCGCCAGCAGCTTGGAATCGTGGGGGCTTACGAGTTCACCCCTCCACTTT. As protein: CASSLESWGLTSSPLHF. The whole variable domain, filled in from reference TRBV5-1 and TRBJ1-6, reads KAGVTQTPRYLIKTRGQQVTLSCSPISGHRSVSWYQQTPGQGLQFLFEYFSETQRNKGNFPGRFSGRQFSNSRSEMNVSTLELGDSALYLCASSLESWGLTSSPLHFGNGTRLTVT.

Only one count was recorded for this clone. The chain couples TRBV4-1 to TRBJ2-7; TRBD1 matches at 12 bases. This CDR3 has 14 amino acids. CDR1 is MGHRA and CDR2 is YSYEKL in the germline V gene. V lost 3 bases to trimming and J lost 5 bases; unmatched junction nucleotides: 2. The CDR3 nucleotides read TGCGCCAGCAGCCACCGGGACAGGGGGCACGAGCAGTACTTC. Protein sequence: CASSHRDRGHEQYF.

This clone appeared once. As DNA, the CDR3 is TGTGCCAGTAGTACCCGGGACAGCTACACTGAAGCTTTCTTT. Protein sequence: CASSTRDSYTEAFF. The V and J genes are TRBV19 and TRBJ1-1; 7 bases align to TRBD1. Germline values: CDR1 LNHDA, CDR2 SQIVND (reference sequence). The length of the CDR3 is 14 residues. V lost 4 bases, J lost 3 bases, and 5 bases stayed unmatched.

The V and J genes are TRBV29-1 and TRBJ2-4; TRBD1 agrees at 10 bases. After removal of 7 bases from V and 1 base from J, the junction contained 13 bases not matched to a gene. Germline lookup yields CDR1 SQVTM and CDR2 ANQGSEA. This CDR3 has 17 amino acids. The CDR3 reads CSAGETGGRRAKNIQYF. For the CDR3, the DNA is TGCAGCGCTGGGGAGACAGGGGGCCGGAGGGCCAAAAACATTCAGTACTTC.

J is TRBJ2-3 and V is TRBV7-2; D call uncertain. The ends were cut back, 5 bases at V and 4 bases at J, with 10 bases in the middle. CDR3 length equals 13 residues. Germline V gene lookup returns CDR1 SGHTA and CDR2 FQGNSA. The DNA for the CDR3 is TGTGCCAGCAGCCCTCAAGCTCCAGATACGCAGTATTTT. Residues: CASSPQAPDTQYF.

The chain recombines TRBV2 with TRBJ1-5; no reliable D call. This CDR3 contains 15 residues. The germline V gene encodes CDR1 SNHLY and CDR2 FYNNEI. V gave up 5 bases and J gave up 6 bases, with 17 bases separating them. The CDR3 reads CASSNLRDTSQPQHF. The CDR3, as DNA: TGTGCCAGCAGTAATTTGCGGGATACAAGTCAGCCCCAGCATTTT.

The DNA for the CDR3 is TGTGCCAGCACCAGCCAGCTAGCGGGAGGGGGAGAGACCCAGTACTTC. Its translation is CASTSQLAGGGETQYF. The J gene is TRBJ2-5, the V gene TRBV5-5, with 12 bases aligning to TRBD2. Germline loops: CDR1 SGHKS, CDR2 YYEKEE (reference sequence). CDR3 length: 16 amino acids. J lost 4 bases, V lost 6 bases, and 10 bases had no gene match.

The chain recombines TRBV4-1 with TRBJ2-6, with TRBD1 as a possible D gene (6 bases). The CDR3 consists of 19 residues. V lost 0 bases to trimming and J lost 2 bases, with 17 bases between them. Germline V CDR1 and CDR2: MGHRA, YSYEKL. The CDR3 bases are TGCGCCAGCAGCCAAGACCCTAAGACAGGCCCCCCTGGGGCCAACGTCCTGACTTTC. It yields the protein CASSQDPKTGPPGANVLTF.